This TCR beta chain was identified during a study of breast tumors, draining lymph nodes, adjacent tissues. The CDR3 sequence is 13 residues long. The V gene lost 0 bases and the J gene lost 3 bases, with 7 bases spanning the gap. Germline CDR1 reads SGHRS; CDR2 reads YFSETQ. TCRdb re-called the multiplex PCR reads with MiXCR, one entry per CDR3 protein. The sample contains roughly 220,000 distinct CDR3 sequences, under 35% of which appear only once. This clonotype has a count of ten or more. Axillary draining lymph nodes of breast cancer patients supplied the node samples. Material for sequencing was axillary lymph node tissue. The J gene is TRBJ2-7, the V gene TRBV5-1; TRBD2 is a possible D gene (6 bases). This sequence originates from a female donor with breast cancer. Some clones in this sample may be carry-over from other donors' samples. CDR3 protein: CASSLVSGYEQYF. The CDR3 bases are TGCGCCAGCAGCTTGGTTAGCGGCTACGAGCAGTACTTC.